The 5 T cell receptor beta chains below come from one sample, sequenced in a study of cytomegalovirus exposure and HLA in healthy donors. The PCR had 60 Vbeta and 13 Jbeta primers. Profiled with immunoSEQ multiplex PCR; TCRdb holds only in-frame clones, not every one. Among under 300,000 clones, over 70% were seen once, and the ten largest hold roughly 7.4%. Specimen: PBMCs. Receptors were obtained from a woman aged 60-75 years in good health and CMV-seropositive.

V gene TRBV9 combines with J gene TRBJ2-7; TRBD1 might be the D (5 bases). Germline V CDR1 and CDR2: SGDLS, YYNGEE. Deletions cut 0 bases from V and 4 bases from J, with 8 bases between. The CDR3 loop spans 13 amino acids. The CDR3 region is CASSVAQGYEQYF. The CDR3 DNA follows: TGTGCCAGCAGCGTAGCTCAGGGATACGAGCAGTACTTC. The full variable domain, rest sourced from reference TRBV9 and TRBJ2-7, is DSGVTQTPKHLITATGQRVTLRCSPRSGDLSVYWYQQSLDQGLQFLIQYYNGEERAKGNILERFSAQQFPDLHSELNLSSLELGDSALYFCASSVAQGYEQYFGPGTRLTVT.

The CDR3 loop is CASSLGGPTEAFF. CDR3 bases: TGCGCCAGCAGCTTAGGGGGCCCCACTGAAGCTTTCTTT. The chain has TRBV5-1 and TRBJ1-1, with 7 bases aligning to TRBD1. Trimming cost V 2 bases and J 4 bases; bases outside gene matches: 2. The germline gives CDR1 SGHRS, CDR2 YFSETQ. This CDR3 has 13 residues.

This chain uses TRBV9 with TRBJ1-5, with D maybe TRBD1 (5 bases). Germline V gives CDR1 SGDLS, CDR2 YYNGEE. The V and J ends lost 3 bases and 6 bases respectively, with 19 bases between them. CDR3 length equals 16 residues. The CDR3 protein is CASSADVGGVGQPQHF. The CDR3, as DNA: TGTGCCAGCAGCGCGGACGTGGGGGGAGTGGGTCAGCCCCAGCATTTT.

The gene calls are TRBV23-1 and TRBJ2-7; weak D call: TRBD2 (7 bases). TRBV23-1 is an ORF; its function is uncertain. There are 14 residues in the CDR3. V lost 0 bases to trimming and J lost 6 bases, with 12 bases between them. CDR3 region: CASSQSGGRGEQYF. Written as DNA, the CDR3 is TGCGCCAGCAGTCAATCGGGGGGGCGAGGCGAGCAGTACTTC.

The chain recombines TRBV6-1 with TRBJ2-7, with TRBD1 matching 11 bases. The CDR3 has 15 residues. Germline V gene data show CDR1 as MNHNS and CDR2 as SASEGT. Trimming at V came to 3 bases and at J to 6 bases, leaving 7 bases not matched to a gene. The CDR3 DNA reads as TGTGCCAGCAGTGACCCGGGACAGGGGGAATCCGAGCAGTACTTC. Translating gives CASSDPGQGESEQYF.